This T cell receptor (beta chain) was captured by sequencing in a study of T cell repertoires in aging, cancer and after chemotherapy. TCR beta rearrangements were amplified from peripheral blood genomic DNA. The CDR3 loop spans 14 amino acids. With 7 bases clipped from V and 5 bases from J, the junction kept 7 bases outside the gene matches. Germline values: CDR1 LNHDA, CDR2 SQIVND (reference sequence). TRB rearrangements spanning V, D and J were amplified using mixed TRB-A/B primers. One entry per CDR3 protein, called by TCRdb with MiXCR from the multiplex PCR reads. Seen here are about 10,000 distinct CDR3 sequences, approximately 37% observed once, and the top ten hold under 2%.

The rearrangement links TRBV19 to TRBJ2-2; 7 positions agree with TRBD1. The TCR sequence derives from a human donor in good health. Sequencing was done on a sample of blood. CDR3 loop: CASTGRGSTGELFF. The CDR3 DNA sequence: TGTGCCAGTACAGGCAGGGGGTCGACCGGGGAGCTGTTTTTT.